A selection of T cell receptor beta chains follows, all from one sample in a study of blood T cell repertoires in COVID-19. Measured with immunoSEQ multiplex PCR; TCRdb has only the in-frame clones, and not every one. Among about 58,000 clones listed, around nine tenths were seen once. Sequencing was performed on peripheral blood. The receptors stem from a woman in her 50s with active or convalescent COVID-19. CDR3s include the opening cysteine and the closing phenylalanine or tryptophan. Fields, in order: J gene, clone size, D gene, V gene, CDR3 protein, CDR3 DNA. D genes are given only for firm matches. Size is omitted from some rows. Given values are once, few, many or a class for expanded clones.

>TRBJ2-3|NA|TRBD2|TRBV6-5
CASSLAGDRDTQYF
TGTGCCAGCAGTTTAGCGGGAGACCGCGATACGCAGTATTTT
>TRBJ1-1|NA|NA|TRBV6-5
CASSSELGRAEAFF
TGTGCCAGCAGTTCCGAGCTTGGTCGGGCTGAAGCTTTCTTT
>TRBJ2-1|NA|TRBD1|TRBV6-4
CASSDSWTGVNEQFF
TGTGCCAGCAGTGACTCTTGGACAGGGGTCAATGAGCAGTTCTTC
>TRBJ2-7|NA|TRBD1|TRBV5-4
CASSPGTGTYEQYF
TGTGCCAGCAGTCCCGGGACAGGGACCTACGAGCAGTACTTC
>TRBJ2-2|NA|NA|TRBV19
CASSPSDPNTGELFF
TGTGCCAGTAGTCCTAGCGACCCGAACACCGGGGAGCTGTTTTTT
>TRBJ1-1|NA|NA|TRBV5-1
CASSVGQNTEAFF
TGCGCCAGCAGCGTGGGACAGAACACTGAAGCTTTCTTT
>TRBJ2-7|NA|TRBD2|TRBV28
CASSTWPGLAGRESSYEQYF
TGTGCCAGCAGTACATGGCCGGGACTAGCGGGACGGGAGAGCTCCTACGAGCAGTACTTC
>TRBJ2-7|NA|TRBD1|TRBV13
CASSFRDRGYSYEQYF
TGTGCCAGCAGCTTTCGGGACAGGGGCTACTCCTACGAGCAGTACTTC
>TRBJ2-5|NA|TRBD2|TRBV7-6
CAVGLAGSQETQYF
TGTGCCGTTGGACTAGCGGGATCCCAAGAGACCCAGTACTTC
>TRBJ1-5|NA|NA|TRBV7-3
CASSLRQGKEFQPQHF
TGTGCCAGCAGCTTACGGCAGGGGAAGGAGTTTCAGCCCCAGCATTTT
>TRBJ2-7|NA|NA|TRBV10-1
CASSESLYEQYF
TGCGCCAGCAGTGAGAGCTTGTACGAGCAGTACTTC
>TRBJ2-3|NA|TRBD2|TRBV19
CASSRGWRGGADTQYF
TGTGCCAGTAGCCGAGGATGGCGTGGGGGGGCAGATACGCAGTATTTT
>TRBJ2-7|few|TRBD2|TRBV5-5
CASSLAGGVYEQYF
TGTGCCAGCAGCTTGGCGGGAGGTGTCTACGAGCAGTACTTC
>TRBJ2-1|NA|TRBD2|TRBV11-3
CASSLGLAGGLNEQFF
TGTGCCAGCAGCCTGGGACTAGCGGGAGGGTTAAATGAGCAGTTCTTC
>TRBJ2-7|NA|NA|TRBV5-1
CASSPAGQPPYEQYF
TGCGCCAGCAGCCCGGCGGGACAGCCCCCCTACGAGCAGTACTTC
>TRBJ2-1|NA|TRBD2|TRBV11-1
CASSLEGLADNEQFF
TGTGCCAGCAGCTTAGAGGGACTAGCGGACAATGAGCAGTTCTTC
>TRBJ2-4|NA|TRBD1|TRBV27
CASSLPGQQNIQYF
TGTGCCAGCAGTTTGCCGGGACAGCAAAACATTCAGTACTTC
>TRBJ2-3|NA|TRBD2|TRBV3-1/TRBV3-2
CASSLGLAGTDTQYF
TGTGCCAGCAGTCTTGGACTAGCGGGCACAGATACGCAGTATTTT
>TRBJ1-5|NA|NA|TRBV9
CASSVTINQPQHF
TGTGCCAGCAGCGTGACAATTAATCAGCCCCAGCATTTT
>TRBJ1-4|NA|TRBD1|TRBV5-1
CASSRTGKNEKLFF
TGCGCCAGCAGCCGGACAGGGAAAAATGAAAAACTGTTTTTT
>TRBJ1-1|NA|NA|TRBV5-4
CASSPFLGTEAFF
TGTGCCAGCAGCCCATTCCTAGGCACTGAAGCTTTCTTT
>TRBJ2-3|NA|TRBD2|TRBV2
CASSVGLAGRYTQYF
TGTGCCAGCAGCGTTGGACTAGCGGGAAGGTATACGCAGTATTTT
>TRBJ2-7|once|NA|TRBV2
CASRLNTKQYF
TGTGCCAGTCGACTAAACACCAAGCAGTACTTC
>TRBJ2-2|NA|NA|TRBV27
CASTPGQGGTGELFF
TGTGCCAGCACCCCTGGGCAGGGGGGCACCGGGGAGCTGTTTTTT
>TRBJ1-2|NA|TRBD1|TRBV5-5
CASSTGQGVFGYTF
TGTGCCAGCAGCACCGGACAGGGCGTTTTCGGCTACACCTTC
>TRBJ1-6|NA|TRBD1|TRBV9
CASSVGGDRGSPLHF
TGTGCCAGCAGCGTAGGAGGGGACAGGGGTTCACCCCTCCACTTT
>TRBJ2-7|few|TRBD1|TRBV5-1
CASSPKTGSTYEQYF
TGCGCCAGCAGCCCAAAGACAGGGTCGACCTACGAGCAGTACTTC
>TRBJ2-1|NA|TRBD2|TRBV6-6
CASSPGLAAYNEQFF
TGTGCCAGCAGTCCCGGACTAGCGGCTTACAATGAGCAGTTCTTC
>TRBJ2-2|once|TRBD2|TRBV3-1/TRBV3-2
CASSSETSGTGELFF
TGTGCCAGCAGCTCGGAGACTAGCGGGACCGGGGAGCTGTTTTTT
>TRBJ2-1|NA|NA|TRBV7-3
CASSLSPGDEQFF
TGTGCCAGCAGCTTATCACCCGGGGATGAGCAGTTCTTC
>TRBJ1-2|NA|NA|TRBV7-9
CASSAPEEGLDYGYTF
TGTGCCAGCAGCGCCCCCGAGGAGGGGTTGGACTATGGCTACACCTTC
>TRBJ2-2|NA|TRBD1|TRBV6-5
CASSWGQGAGTGELFF
TGTGCCAGCAGTTGGGGACAGGGGGCAGGAACCGGGGAGCTGTTTTTT
>TRBJ2-2|once|NA|TRBV5-1
CASSLVLSQVAGELFF
TGCGCCAGCAGCTTGGTGCTTTCACAGGTCGCCGGGGAGCTGTTTTTT
>TRBJ1-4|NA|NA|TRBV6-6
CASSYQGGSEKLFF
TGTGCCAGCAGTTACCAGGGTGGTAGTGAAAAACTGTTTTTT
>TRBJ1-4|NA|NA|TRBV19
CASSMEGPPNEKLFF
TGTGCCAGTAGTATGGAGGGGCCTCCTAATGAAAAACTGTTTTTT
>TRBJ1-2|NA|NA|TRBV12-3/TRBV12-4
CASSFGFGYTF
TGTGCCAGCAGTTTCGGGTTCGGCTACACCTTC
>TRBJ2-7|NA|NA|TRBV20-1
CSARVLSEQYF
TGCAGTGCTAGAGTGCTCAGCGAGCAGTACTTC
>TRBJ1-2|NA|NA|TRBV19
CASSIRRENYGYTF
TGTGCCAGTAGTATACGGAGGGAAAACTATGGCTACACCTTC
>TRBJ2-2|NA|NA|TRBV5-5
CASSPGVRFGGELFF
TGTGCCAGCAGCCCGGGAGTTAGGTTTGGCGGGGAGCTGTTTTTT
>TRBJ2-3|NA|TRBD2|TRBV9
CASGRAGEATDTQYF
TGTGCCAGCGGACGTGCGGGAGAGGCTACAGATACGCAGTATTTT
>TRBJ2-2|NA|TRBD2|TRBV11-2
CASSLELGLGGTGELFF
TGTGCCAGCAGCTTAGAATTGGGACTAGGGGGGACCGGGGAGCTGTTTTTT
>TRBJ1-2|NA|TRBD1|TRBV9
CASSEGGQNYGYTF
TGTGCCAGCAGCGAGGGGGGACAGAACTATGGCTACACCTTC
>TRBJ1-1|NA|NA|TRBV23-1
CASSQSLTGNTEAFF
TGCGCCAGCAGTCAATCGCTGACAGGGAACACTGAAGCTTTCTTT
>TRBJ1-5|NA|NA|TRBV19
CASSIDPTPWQPQHF
TGTGCCAGTAGTATAGACCCTACGCCATGGCAGCCCCAGCATTTT
>TRBJ1-5|once|NA|TRBV6-5
CASSSGRSNQPQHF
TGTGCCAGCAGCTCAGGTAGGAGCAATCAGCCCCAGCATTTT
>TRBJ1-1|NA|NA|TRBV9
CASSGHQGLSNTEAFF
TGTGCCAGCAGCGGCCACCAGGGGCTTTCAAACACTGAAGCTTTCTTT
>TRBJ1-4|once|NA|TRBV9
CASSVGPGESEKLFF
TGTGCCAGCAGCGTAGGGCCAGGGGAGAGTGAAAAACTGTTTTTT
>TRBJ1-1|NA|TRBD1|TRBV18
CASSRETGGRTEAFF
TGTGCCAGCTCACGGGAGACAGGGGGCCGGACTGAAGCTTTCTTT
>TRBJ1-6|NA|TRBD1|TRBV11-2
CASSLGGPINNSPLHF
TGTGCCAGCAGCCTAGGGGGCCCGATTAATAATTCACCCCTCCACTTT
>TRBJ1-1|NA|NA|TRBV27
CASSSDLGARTEAFF
TGTGCCAGCAGCTCTGACTTGGGGGCAAGAACTGAAGCTTTCTTT
>TRBJ2-1|few|NA|TRBV6-4
CASSPSAVAYNEQFF
TGTGCCAGCAGCCCTAGCGCTGTCGCCTACAATGAGCAGTTCTTC
>TRBJ2-2|NA|NA|TRBV5-4
CASSFWSGRTGELFF
TGTGCCAGCAGCTTTTGGTCAGGGAGGACCGGGGAGCTGTTTTTT
>TRBJ1-4|NA|TRBD1|TRBV6-5
CASIGGTGDEKLFF
TGTGCCAGCATAGGTGGGACAGGGGATGAAAAACTGTTTTTT